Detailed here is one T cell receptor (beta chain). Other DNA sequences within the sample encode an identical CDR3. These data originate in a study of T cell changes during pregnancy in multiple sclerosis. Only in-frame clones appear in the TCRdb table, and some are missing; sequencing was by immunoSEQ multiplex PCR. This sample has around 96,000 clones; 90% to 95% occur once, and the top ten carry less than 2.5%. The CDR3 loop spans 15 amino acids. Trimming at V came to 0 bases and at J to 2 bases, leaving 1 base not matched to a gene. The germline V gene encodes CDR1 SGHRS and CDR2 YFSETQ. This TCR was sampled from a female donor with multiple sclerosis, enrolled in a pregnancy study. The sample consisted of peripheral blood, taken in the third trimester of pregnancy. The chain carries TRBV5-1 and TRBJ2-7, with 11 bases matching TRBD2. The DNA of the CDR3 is TGCGCCAGCAGCTTGGGACTAGCGGGGACCTACGAGCAGTACTTC. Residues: CASSLGLAGTYEQYF.